A selection of T cell receptor beta chains follows, all from one sample in a study of T-cell reconstitution after alpha-beta-depleted transplantation in children. TCRdb re-called the PCR reads with MiXCR, one entry per CDR3 protein. The sample has about 440,000 distinct CDR3 sequences, around two fifths seen once; the top ten hold 25% to 30%. This specimen consisted of PBMCs, obtained before TCRalphabeta/CD19-depleted stem cell transplant. The receptors here all came from a girl aged 2 to 9 with aplastic anemia, due to receive a stem cell transplant. Each CDR3 is given with its conserved first and last residue. The D gene is left open where the match is weak. Clone size is given for some rows only: seen once, a few or many times, or a class if the clone is expanded.

j_call clone_size v_call d_call cdr3_aa cdr3_nt
TRBJ2-7 many TRBV10-1 TRBD2 CASSSGTPLGEQYF TGCGCCAGCAGTAGCGGGACTCCACTGGGGGAGCAGTACTTC
TRBJ2-7 few TRBV5-1 TRBD2 CASSLTSGRATPVYEQYF TGCGCCAGCAGCCTGACTAGCGGGAGGGCCACCCCTGTCTACGAGCAGTACTTC
TRBJ1-5 few TRBV28 TRBD1 CASSSRDRDNQPQHF TGTGCCAGCAGTTCCCGGGACAGGGACAATCAGCCCCAGCATTTT
TRBJ2-1 - TRBV7-4 - CASSLRGMGFF TGTGCCAGCAGCTTACGAGGGATGGGCTTCTTC
TRBJ2-6 - TRBV27 TRBD1 CASSLTLQGAGGANVLTF TGTGCCAGCAGTCTTACCCTACAGGGGGCAGGAGGGGCCAACGTCCTGACTTTC
TRBJ1-1 - TRBV7-9 - CASRMGRGNTEAFF TGTGCCAGTCGAATGGGACGGGGAAACACTGAAGCTTTCTTT
TRBJ2-7 - TRBV7-6 TRBD1 CASSLRTGGLREQYF TGTGCCAGCAGCTTACGGACAGGGGGCCTGAGGGAGCAGTACTTC
TRBJ2-7 many TRBV20-1 - CSALSDGRAYEQYF TGCAGTGCTTTATCGGACGGTCGGGCCTACGAGCAGTACTTC
TRBJ2-2 - TRBV30 TRBD1 CACAQGAHTGELFF TGTGCCTGCGCACAGGGGGCGCATACCGGGGAGCTGTTTTTT
TRBJ2-1 once TRBV6-4 TRBD2 CASSGLASYNEQFF TGTGCCAGCAGTGGACTAGCCTCCTACAATGAGCAGTTCTTC
TRBJ2-6 - TRBV5-1 - CASSLDGSSGANVLTF TGTGCCAGCAGCTTGGATGGAAGCTCTGGGGCCAACGTCCTGACTTTC
TRBJ1-3 - TRBV20-1 TRBD1 CSAFDRGLNTIYF TGCAGTGCTTTCGACAGGGGGCTAAACACCATATATTTT
TRBJ2-7 - TRBV4-1 - CASSQGGWTYEHYF TGCGCCAGCAGCCAAGGGGGTTGGACCTACGAGCACTACTTC
TRBJ2-7 - TRBV20-1 TRBD1 CSADRDRGYEQYF TGCAGTGCTGACCGGGACAGGGGCTACGAGCAGTACTTC
TRBJ1-5 - TRBV11-2 - CASSRHQERGPDHSNQPQHF TGTGCCAGCAGCCGGCATCAGGAGAGGGGCCCAGATCATAGCAATCAGCCCCAGCATTTT
TRBJ2-3 many TRBV7-2 - CASSFKSGSTDTQYF TGTGCCAGCAGCTTCAAGAGTGGGAGTACAGATACGCAGTATTTT
TRBJ2-7 few TRBV6-2/TRBV6-3 TRBD2 CASSRPLAGGPREQYF TGTGCCAGCAGTCGACCGCTAGCGGGAGGGCCGCGCGAGCAGTACTTC
TRBJ2-1 - TRBV20-1 - CSASGLARSNGQFF TGCAGTGCTAGTGGGCTAGCCCGCTCCAATGGGCAGTTCTTC
TRBJ2-5 - TRBV5-1 TRBD2 CASSLGRGGETQYF TGCGCCAGCAGCCTTGGACGCGGGGGTGAGACCCAGTACTTC
TRBJ2-7 - TRBV3-1 - CASSQLDRPSYEQYF TGTGCCAGCAGCCAGCTAGACAGGCCCTCCTACGAGCAGTACTTC
TRBJ1-4 once TRBV28 - CASSSWDMVAHEKLFF TGTGCCAGCAGTTCCTGGGACATGGTAGCGCATGAAAAACTGTTTTTT
TRBJ2-7 many TRBV28 - CASSFTGQKFTYEQYF TGTGCCAGCAGTTTCACTGGACAGAAATTCACCTACGAGCAGTACTTC
TRBJ2-5 - TRBV7-9 - CASSASGGRETQYF TGTGCCAGCAGCGCCTCAGGAGGGAGGGAGACCCAGTACTTC
TRBJ2-1 - TRBV10-3 - CAISESEGGRAYNEQFF TGTGCCATCAGTGAGTCGGAGGGGGGACGAGCCTACAATGAGCAGTTCTTC
TRBJ2-2 few TRBV20-1 - CSARDTTRQTGELFF TGCAGTGCTAGAGACACGACAAGGCAGACCGGGGAGCTGTTTTTT
TRBJ2-5 - TRBV20-1 - CNGRRGETQYF TGCAACGGGCGAAGGGGGGAGACCCAGTACTTC
TRBJ2-7 - TRBV12-3/TRBV12-4 - CASSLPAPNEQYF TGTGCCAGCAGCCTCCCTGCCCCGAACGAGCAGTACTTC
TRBJ2-1 many TRBV28 - CASSLVGGWVEQFF TGTGCCAGCAGTTTAGTGGGAGGATGGGTTGAGCAGTTCTTC
TRBJ1-4 - TRBV30 - CAGGEVDEKLFF TGTGCCGGAGGGGAGGTGGATGAAAAACTGTTTTTT
TRBJ1-5 few TRBV5-1 - CASRVGGTSNQPQHF TGCGCCAGCAGAGTTGGGGGGACGAGCAATCAGCCCCAGCATTTT
TRBJ1-1 few TRBV29-1 TRBD1 CSVVTTGRTEAFF TGCAGCGTTGTGACGACAGGGAGGACTGAAGCTTTCTTT
TRBJ1-1 many TRBV19 - CASSISGKNTEAFF TGTGCCAGTAGTATTTCAGGGAAGAACACTGAAGCTTTCTTT
TRBJ2-1 - TRBV15 TRBD2 CATSTLAGGGEQFF TGTGCCACCAGCACACTAGCGGGAGGAGGTGAGCAGTTCTTC
TRBJ1-2 few TRBV10-3 - CAIKALGERYGYTF TGTGCCATCAAGGCTTTAGGGGAGCGATATGGCTACACCTTC
TRBJ2-7 many TRBV5-5 - CASSLGLTSDYEQYF TGTGCCAGCAGCTTGGGGCTAACGAGCGACTACGAGCAGTACTTC
TRBJ2-7 - TRBV20-1 - CSASPPGEAYEQYF TGCAGTGCTAGCCCCCCGGGGGAAGCCTACGAGCAGTACTTC
TRBJ1-1 - TRBV28 TRBD1 CATHRGYTEAFF TGTGCCACCCACAGGGGGTACACTGAAGCTTTCTTT
TRBJ2-2 - TRBV27 TRBD1 CASSLWGQGAVGELFF TGTGCCAGCAGTTTATGGGGACAGGGGGCGGTCGGGGAGCTGTTTTTT
TRBJ2-7 - TRBV10-2 - CASLRNPDGGEQYF TGCGCCAGCCTACGTAACCCTGATGGAGGGGAGCAGTACTTC
TRBJ2-2 medium-sized TRBV20-1 - CSARAGRPGELFF TGCAGTGCTAGAGCTGGGCGGCCCGGGGAGCTGTTTTTT
TRBJ2-7 - TRBV12-5 TRBD2 CASGLAFGTRGSYEQYF TGTGCTAGTGGTTTGGCCTTTGGGACTAGGGGGTCCTACGAGCAGTACTTC
TRBJ1-5 few TRBV21-1 - CASSKANQPQHF TGTGCCAGCAGCAAAGCGAATCAGCCCCAGCATTTT
TRBJ1-6 - TRBV7-9 - CASSLTLTGWSPLHF TGTGCCAGCAGCTTAACTCTGACAGGATGGTCACCCCTCCACTTT
TRBJ2-7 few TRBV29-1 - CSVRRQVGEQYF TGCAGCGTTCGCCGACAGGTGGGCGAGCAGTACTTC
TRBJ2-3 - TRBV29-1 - CSVTGVATDTQYF TGCAGCGTAACGGGAGTGGCCACAGATACGCAGTATTTT
TRBJ2-7 many TRBV5-1 - CASSLGPTNYEQYF TGCGCCAGCAGCTTGGGACCGACAAACTACGAGCAGTACTTC
TRBJ2-5 - TRBV20-1 - CSATPVAGSDQETQYF TGCAGTGCCACACCGGTGGCAGGGTCCGACCAAGAGACCCAGTACTTC
TRBJ2-1 - TRBV20-1 - CSAPLTTPIYNEQFF TGCAGTGCCCCATTGACTACCCCAATTTACAATGAGCAGTTCTTC
TRBJ2-7 - TRBV7-2 - CASSLGSSFPYEQYF TGTGCCAGCAGCTTAGGATCTAGCTTTCCCTACGAGCAGTACTTC
TRBJ1-2 many TRBV2 - CASSEAQGRYGYTF TGTGCCAGCAGTGAAGCGCAGGGAAGATATGGCTACACCTTC
TRBJ2-3 - TRBV25-1 TRBD2 CASSDGGADTQYF TGTGCCAGCAGTGACGGGGGGGCAGATACGCAGTATTTT
TRBJ1-3 - TRBV29-1 - CSVEAWGSGNTIYF TGCAGCGTTGAAGCGTGGGGCTCTGGAAACACCATATATTTT
TRBJ1-1 - TRBV12-3/TRBV12-4 TRBD1 CASSLGDRDNTEAFF TGTGCCAGCAGTTTAGGAGACAGGGATAACACTGAAGCTTTCTTT
TRBJ2-3 - TRBV6-4 - CASSDSGGPGDTQYF TGTGCCAGCAGTGACTCAGGAGGGCCAGGGGATACGCAGTATTTT
TRBJ2-2 - TRBV12-3/TRBV12-4 - CASSLDRQLNTGELFF TGTGCCAGCAGTTTAGATCGGCAGCTGAACACCGGGGAGCTGTTTTTT
TRBJ2-7 many TRBV20-1 TRBD2 CSAPPGGRKSYEQYF TGCAGTGCTCCACCTGGCGGGAGAAAGTCCTACGAGCAGTACTTC
TRBJ2-7 many TRBV5-1 - CASSLLDTAYEQYF TGCGCCAGCAGCTTACTAGACACAGCCTACGAGCAGTACTTC
TRBJ1-3 - TRBV27 TRBD1 CASSLSRTGAENTIYF TGTGCCAGCAGTTTATCCCGGACAGGGGCGGAAAACACCATATATTTT
TRBJ2-1 many TRBV14 - CASSLGLLYNEQFF TGTGCCAGCAGCCTGGGACTGTTGTACAATGAGCAGTTCTTC